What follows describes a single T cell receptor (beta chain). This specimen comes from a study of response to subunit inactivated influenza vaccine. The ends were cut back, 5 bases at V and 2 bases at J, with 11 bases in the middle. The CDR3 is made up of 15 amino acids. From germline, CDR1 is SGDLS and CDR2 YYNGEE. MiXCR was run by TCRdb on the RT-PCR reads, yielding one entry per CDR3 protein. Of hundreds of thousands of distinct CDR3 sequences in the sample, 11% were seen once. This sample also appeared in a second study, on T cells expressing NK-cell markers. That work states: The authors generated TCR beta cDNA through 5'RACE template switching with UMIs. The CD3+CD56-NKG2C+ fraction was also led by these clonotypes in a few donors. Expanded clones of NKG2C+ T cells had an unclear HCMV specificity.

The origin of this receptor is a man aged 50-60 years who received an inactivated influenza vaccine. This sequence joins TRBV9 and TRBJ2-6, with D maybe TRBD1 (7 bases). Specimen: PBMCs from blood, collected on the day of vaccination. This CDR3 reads CASRGGQAGANVLTF. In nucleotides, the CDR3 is TGTGCCAGCAGGGGAGGACAGGCTGGGGCCAACGTCCTGACTTTC. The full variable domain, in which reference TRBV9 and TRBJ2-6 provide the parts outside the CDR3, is DSGVTQTPKHLITATGQRVTLRCSPRSGDLSVYWYQQSLDQGLQFLIQYYNGEERAKGNILERFSAQQFPDLHSELNLSSLELGDSALYFCASRGGQAGANVLTFGAGSRLTVL.